This T cell receptor (beta chain) was captured in a study of PD-L1 blockade in urothelial cancer. Study-wide context: Blood was subjected to analysis at 3 weeks (second dose) and 6 weeks following treatment start. When blood samples were assessed, the median T cell count was around 140,000.

V was clipped by 6 bases and J by 2 bases, with 13 bases between them. This CDR3 is built from 13 residues. The germline V gene has CDR1 SQVTM and CDR2 ANQGSEA. General study results and limits: TCR clonality was measured in pretreatment peripheral blood. Clonality below the median predicted better survival.

Each PCR contained spiked-in synthetic TCR analog templates. Measured with immunoSEQ multiplex PCR; TCRdb has only the in-frame clones, and not every one. The sample has 75,000 to 95,000 clones, approximately 91% seen once. Concerning this clone: What it binds is not known.

The sequenced sample was PBMCs, obtained around atezolizumab (anti-PD-L1) treatment. V and J are TRBV29-1 and TRBJ1-1; D remains ambiguous. This TCR derives from a man between 60 and 70 years old with urothelial cancer. CDR3 bases: TGCAGCGTGGCCCCGGGAGCTAACACTGAAGCTTTCTTT. It yields the protein CSVAPGANTEAFF. Using reference TRBV29-1 and TRBJ1-1 for the parts outside the CDR3, the full variable domain is SAVISQKPSRDICQRGTSLTIQCQVDSQVTMMFWYRQQPGQSLTLIATANQGSEATYESGFVIDKFPISRPNLTFSTLTVSNMSPEDSSIYLCSVAPGANTEAFFGQGTRLTVV.